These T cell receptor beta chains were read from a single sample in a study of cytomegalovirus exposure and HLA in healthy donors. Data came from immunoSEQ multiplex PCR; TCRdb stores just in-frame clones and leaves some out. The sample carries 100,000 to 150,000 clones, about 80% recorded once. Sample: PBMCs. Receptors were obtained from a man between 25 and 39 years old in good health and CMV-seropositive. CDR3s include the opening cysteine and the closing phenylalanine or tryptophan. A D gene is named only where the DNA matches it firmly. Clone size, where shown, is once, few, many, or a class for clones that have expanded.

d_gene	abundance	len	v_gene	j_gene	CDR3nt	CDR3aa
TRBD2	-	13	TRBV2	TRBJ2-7	TGTGCCAGCAGTGGCACCGGGACTAGCGAGCAGTACTTC	CASSGTGTSEQYF
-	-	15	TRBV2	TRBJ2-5	TGTGCCAGCAGCACCGGGAGAGGAGGGACGGAGACCCAGTACTTC	CASSTGRGGTETQYF
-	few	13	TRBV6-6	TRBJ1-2	TGTGCCAGCAGTTTGGGGAGTTATGATGGCTACACCTTC	CASSLGSYDGYTF
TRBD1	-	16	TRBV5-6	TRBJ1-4	TGTGCCAGCAGCGAGACAGGGACGAAGTCTAATGAAAAACTGTTTTTT	CASSETGTKSNEKLFF
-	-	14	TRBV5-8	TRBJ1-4	TGTGCCAGCAGCTTGTTCAGGTCCAGAGAAAAACTGTTTTTT	CASSLFRSREKLFF
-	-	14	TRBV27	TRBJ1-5	TGTGCCAGCAGTTTAGCGGGGGGCAATCAGCCCCAGCATTTT	CASSLAGGNQPQHF
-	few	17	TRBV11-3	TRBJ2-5	TGTGCCAGCAGCTTAGGCCGACTCCAGGGAAACCAAGAGACCCAGTACTTC	CASSLGRLQGNQETQYF
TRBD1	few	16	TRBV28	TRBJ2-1	TGTGCCAGCACGCCCGCGACAGGGAGCTCCTACAATGAGCAGTTCTTC	CASTPATGSSYNEQFF
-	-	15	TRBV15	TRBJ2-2	TGTGCCACCAGCAGACGCAGGGGAAGCACCGGGGAGCTGTTTTTT	CATSRRRGSTGELFF
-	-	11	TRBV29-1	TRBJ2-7	TGCAGCGTTCTCAAAGGGGCCGAGCAGTACTTC	CSVLKGAEQYF
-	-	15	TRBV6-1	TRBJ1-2	TGTGCCAGCAGTGAAGCCCCTGGAAGGGGAATTGGCTACACCTTC	CASSEAPGRGIGYTF
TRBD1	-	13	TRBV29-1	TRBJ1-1	TGCAGCGCTGACAGGGTGGGGGGCACTGAAGCTTTCTTT	CSADRVGGTEAFF
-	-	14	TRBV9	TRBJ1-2	TGTGCCAGCAGCGGCAGATCAGGTGTCTATGGCTACACCTTC	CASSGRSGVYGYTF
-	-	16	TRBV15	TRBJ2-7	TGTGCCACCAGCAGAGATGCCGCAGCGACCAACTACGAGCAGTACTTC	CATSRDAAATNYEQYF
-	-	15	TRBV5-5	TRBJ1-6	TGTGCCAGCAGCTTGCCACAGGGTTATAATTCACCCCTCCACTTT	CASSLPQGYNSPLHF
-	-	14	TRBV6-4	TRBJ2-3	TGTGCCAGCAGTGACAGGGGGAGCACAGATACGCAGTATTTT	CASSDRGSTDTQYF
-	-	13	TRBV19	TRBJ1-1	TGTGCCAGTAGTATACAGGGGAACACTGAAGCTTTCTTT	CASSIQGNTEAFF
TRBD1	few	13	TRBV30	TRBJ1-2	TGTGCCTGGACGTATACAGGGGGCTATGGCTACACCTTC	CAWTYTGGYGYTF
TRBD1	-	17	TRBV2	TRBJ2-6	TGTGCCAGCACACGGACAGGGGCTGGCTCTGGGGCCAACGTCCTGACTTTC	CASTRTGAGSGANVLTF
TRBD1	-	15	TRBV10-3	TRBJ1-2	TGTGCCATCCGGGGACAGGGTCAGTGGTTCTATGGCTACACCTTC	CAIRGQGQWFYGYTF
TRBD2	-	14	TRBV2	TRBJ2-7	TGTGCCAGCTATAGCGGGCCCCCGTCCTACGAGCAGTACTTC	CASYSGPPSYEQYF
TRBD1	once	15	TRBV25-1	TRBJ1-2	TGTGCCAGCAGCGACTGGACAGGGTCTAACTATGGCTACACCTTC	CASSDWTGSNYGYTF
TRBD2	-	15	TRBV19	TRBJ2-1	TGTGCCAGTAGGCTGACTAGCGGGGGGTACAATGAGCAGTTCTTC	CASRLTSGGYNEQFF
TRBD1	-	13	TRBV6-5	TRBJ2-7	TGTGCCAGCAGTGAGACAGGGACGGGTGAGCAGTACTTC	CASSETGTGEQYF
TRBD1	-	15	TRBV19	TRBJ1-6	TGTGCCAGTGACCCAGGGGGCTCCTATAATTCACCCCTCCACTTT	CASDPGGSYNSPLHF
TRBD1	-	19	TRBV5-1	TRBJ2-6	TGCGCCAGCAGCCCCGAACGGGGACAGGGGATGCGCGGGGCCAACGTCCTGACTTTC	CASSPERGQGMRGANVLTF
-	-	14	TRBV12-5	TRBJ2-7	TGTGCTAGTGCCCCGGGACTGTCAGGGAAAGAGCAGTACTTC	CASAPGLSGKEQYF
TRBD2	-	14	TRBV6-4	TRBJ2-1	TGTGCCAGCAAGACTAGCGGGGGAAACAATGAGCAGTTCTTC	CASKTSGGNNEQFF
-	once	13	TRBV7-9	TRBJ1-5	TGTGCCAGCAGCGCCACTCCAAATCAGCCCCAGCATTTT	CASSATPNQPQHF
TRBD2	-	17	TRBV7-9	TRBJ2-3	TGTGCCAGCAGCTCAGGACTAGCGGGGGGGATAGACGATACGCAGTATTTT	CASSSGLAGGIDDTQYF
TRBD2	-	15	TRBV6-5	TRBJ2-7	TGTGCCAGCAGTTACTATTTTGGCGGGAGCTACGAGCAGTACTTC	CASSYYFGGSYEQYF
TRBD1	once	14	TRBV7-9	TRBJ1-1	TGTGCCAGCAGATCCGGGACAGGGTTTATCTCAGCTTTCTTT	CASRSGTGFISAFF
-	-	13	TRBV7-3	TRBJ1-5	TGTGCCAGCAGCTTAACAGGGGATCAGCCCCAGCATTTT	CASSLTGDQPQHF
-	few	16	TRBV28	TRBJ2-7	TGTGCCAGCAGATCAGGGGCGCGGAGTGGAGCAACCGAGCAGTACTTC	CASRSGARSGATEQYF
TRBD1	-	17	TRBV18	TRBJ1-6	TGTGCCAGCTCACCACCGGTCAGGGGGCACGCTAATTCACCCCTCCACTTT	CASSPPVRGHANSPLHF
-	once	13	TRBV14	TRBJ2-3	TGTGCCAGCAGCCAACAGGGGTGGAATACGCAGTATTTT	CASSQQGWNTQYF
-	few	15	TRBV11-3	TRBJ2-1	TGTGCCAGCAGCTTAGTATCCGGGCAGGGGAATGAGCAGTTCTTC	CASSLVSGQGNEQFF
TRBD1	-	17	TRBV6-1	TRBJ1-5	TGTGCCAGCAGTGAAGTCAGGGGGCGATCGGGGAATCAGCCCCAGCATTTT	CASSEVRGRSGNQPQHF
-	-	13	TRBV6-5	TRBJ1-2	TGTGCCAGCAGTTACTCGACAGACTATGGCTACACCTTC	CASSYSTDYGYTF
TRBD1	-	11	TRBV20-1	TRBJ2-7	TGCAGTGCACAGGGACAGGCCCAGCAGTACTTC	CSAQGQAQQYF
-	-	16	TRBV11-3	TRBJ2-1	TGTGCCAGCAGCTTATCGGGGAGAGGGCCTTACAATGAGCAGTTCTTC	CASSLSGRGPYNEQFF
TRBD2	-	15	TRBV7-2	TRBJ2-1	TGTGCCAGCAGCCAGCGGGGGGGCTTTTCTTCCTCGCAGTTCTTC	CASSQRGGFSSSQFF
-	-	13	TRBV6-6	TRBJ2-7	TGTGCCAGCAGGCCCAATAGGGGTAACGAGCAGTACTTC	CASRPNRGNEQYF
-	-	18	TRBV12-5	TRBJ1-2	TGTGCTAGTGGTTTGGCAATTTCAGGGGTTCCTTGGAACTATGGCTACACCTTC	CASGLAISGVPWNYGYTF
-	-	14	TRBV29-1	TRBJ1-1	TGCAGCGTTGGAGGGCGGGGCGGTGGCACTGAAGCTTTCTTT	CSVGGRGGGTEAFF
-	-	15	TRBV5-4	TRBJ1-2	TGTGCCAGCAGCTTGAGGGGATCGTCACACTATGGCTACACCTTC	CASSLRGSSHYGYTF
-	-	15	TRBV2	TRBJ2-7	TGTGCCAGCTCCTTGGACACCCTCTCGTCCTACGAGCAGTACTTC	CASSLDTLSSYEQYF
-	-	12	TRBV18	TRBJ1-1	TGTGCCAGCTCACCACCGAGCACTGAAGCTTTCTTT	CASSPPSTEAFF
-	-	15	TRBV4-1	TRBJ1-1	TGCGCCAGCAGCCCCCTATCAGGGTTCGGCACTGAAGCTTTCTTT	CASSPLSGFGTEAFF
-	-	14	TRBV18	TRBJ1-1	TGTGCCAGCTCACTGCCACGGGGAGGCACTGAAGCTTTCTTT	CASSLPRGGTEAFF
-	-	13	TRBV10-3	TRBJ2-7	TGTGCCATCGCAGGGGCAAGCTCCTACGAGCAGTACTTC	CAIAGASSYEQYF
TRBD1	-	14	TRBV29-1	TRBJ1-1	TGCAGCGCCCCCCGACAGGGGTTCGACACTGAAGCTTTCTTT	CSAPRQGFDTEAFF
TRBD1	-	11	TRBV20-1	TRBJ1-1	TGCAGTGCTAGTCAGGGGGGTGAAGCTTTCTTT	CSASQGGEAFF
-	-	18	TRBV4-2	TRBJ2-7	TGTGCCAGCAGCCAAGAAGGACCCCCAAGGGGAAGCTCCTACGAGCAGTACTTC	CASSQEGPPRGSSYEQYF
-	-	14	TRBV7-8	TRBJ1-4	TGTGCCAGCAGCTTAGCGAGTATTAATGAAAAACTGTTTTTT	CASSLASINEKLFF
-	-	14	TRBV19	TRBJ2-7	TGTGCCAGTAGTATAGGGCGGGGCGTCGGCGAGCAGTACTTC	CASSIGRGVGEQYF
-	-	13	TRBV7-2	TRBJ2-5	TGTGCCAGCAGCTTGTTTGGGGGCGAGACCCAGTACTTC	CASSLFGGETQYF